This TCR beta chain is drawn from a study of control samples from healthy donors and cancer patients. Sequencing was performed with immunoSEQ multiplex PCR; in TCRdb, only in-frame clones are kept and a portion is missing. The repertoire has tens of thousands of clones, roughly 91% of them found once; the top ten carry approximately 6%. This clone appeared a few times. Germline V gives CDR1 ENHRY, CDR2 SYGVKD. There are 14 residues in the CDR3. The V and J ends lost 3 bases and 8 bases respectively, with 13 bases between them. This TCR derives from a man aged 45-65 years in good health. The rearrangement links TRBV10-3 to TRBJ1-4; no firm D call. Sequenced material: blood. CDR3 in DNA: TGTGCCATCAGTGAAAGTGGGCCAGGAGAAAAACTGTTTTTT. It translates to CAISESGPGEKLFF.